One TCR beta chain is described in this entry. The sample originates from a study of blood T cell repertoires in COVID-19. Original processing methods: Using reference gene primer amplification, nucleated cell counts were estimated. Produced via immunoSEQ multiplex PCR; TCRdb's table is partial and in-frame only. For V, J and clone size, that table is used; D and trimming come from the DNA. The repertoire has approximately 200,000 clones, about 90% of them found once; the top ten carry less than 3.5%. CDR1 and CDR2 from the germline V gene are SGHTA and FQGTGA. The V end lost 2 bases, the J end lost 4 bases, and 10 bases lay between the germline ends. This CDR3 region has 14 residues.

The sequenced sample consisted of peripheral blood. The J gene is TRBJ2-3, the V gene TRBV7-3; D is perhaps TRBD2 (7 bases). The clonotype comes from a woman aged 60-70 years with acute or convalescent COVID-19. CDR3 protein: CASSLGGASDTQYF. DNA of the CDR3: TGTGCCAGCAGCTTAGGGGGGGCCTCAGATACGCAGTATTTT.